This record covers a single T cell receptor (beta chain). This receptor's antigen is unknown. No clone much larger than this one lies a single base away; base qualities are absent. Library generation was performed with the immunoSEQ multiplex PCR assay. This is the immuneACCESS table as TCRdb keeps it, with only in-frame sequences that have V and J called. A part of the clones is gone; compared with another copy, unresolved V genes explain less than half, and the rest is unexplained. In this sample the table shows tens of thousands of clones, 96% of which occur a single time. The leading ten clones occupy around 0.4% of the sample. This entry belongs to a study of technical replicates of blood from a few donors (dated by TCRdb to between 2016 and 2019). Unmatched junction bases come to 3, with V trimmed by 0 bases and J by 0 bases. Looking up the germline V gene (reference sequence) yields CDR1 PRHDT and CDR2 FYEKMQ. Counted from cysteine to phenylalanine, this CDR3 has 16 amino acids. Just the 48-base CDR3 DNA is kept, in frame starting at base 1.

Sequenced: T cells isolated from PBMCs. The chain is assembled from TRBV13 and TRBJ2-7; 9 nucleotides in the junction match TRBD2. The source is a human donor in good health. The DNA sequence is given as TGTGCCAGCAGCTTAGGGCGGGAGGGGAGCTCCTACGAGCAGTACTTC. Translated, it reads CASSLGREGSSYEQYF.